Here is one T cell receptor (beta chain) with its context. The CDR3 covers 16 residues. Per germline, CDR1 KGHSH and CDR2 LQKENI. Trimming pared 6 bases from V and 0 bases from J, leaving 15 bases between. The data were obtained in a study of Ad26.COV2.S vaccination and SARS-CoV-2 variants. Regarding treatment: about 20 received Ad26.COV2.S at low or high dose, single or two shots; roughly five received placebo; per-sample allocation not given. At day 63 after the first vaccine or placebo injection, samples were drawn. Sequencing was performed with immunoSEQ multiplex PCR; in TCRdb, only in-frame clones are kept and a portion is missing. The sample consists of hundreds of thousands of clones, around 90% of them appearing once.

The rearrangement joins TRBV18 to TRBJ2-4, with a weak D call TRBD1 (6 bases). The clonotype comes from a person between 18 and 60 years old who received the Ad26.COV2.S COVID-19 vaccine or a placebo. The sample in question was peripheral blood, obtained in a trial of Ad26.COV2.S vaccine versus placebo. The CDR3 nucleotides are TGTGCCAGCTCGCATCGGGACACCGTAGCCAAAAACATTCAGTACTTC. It specifies CASSHRDTVAKNIQYF.